This entry features one TCR beta chain sequence. Trimming left V 1 base short and J 1 base short, with 13 bases between. Germline-derived CDR1 and CDR2 are SGHAT and FQNNGV. This CDR3 is 17 amino acids long. This sample is drawn from a study of identifying expanded T cells in peripheral blood. Using immunoSEQ multiplex PCR, the repertoire was profiled, and TCRdb retains in-frame clones only, with some absent. The table lists over 80,000 clones, roughly 86% of them singletons. The specimen was blood. The rearrangement links TRBV11-2 to TRBJ2-2; D gene uncertain. This clonotype was obtained from a person aged 18 to 70 in good health. DNA for the CDR3: TGTGCCAGCAGCTTAGGCCGTACCGAGGTGAACACCGGGGAGCTGTTTTTT. It translates to CASSLGRTEVNTGELFF.